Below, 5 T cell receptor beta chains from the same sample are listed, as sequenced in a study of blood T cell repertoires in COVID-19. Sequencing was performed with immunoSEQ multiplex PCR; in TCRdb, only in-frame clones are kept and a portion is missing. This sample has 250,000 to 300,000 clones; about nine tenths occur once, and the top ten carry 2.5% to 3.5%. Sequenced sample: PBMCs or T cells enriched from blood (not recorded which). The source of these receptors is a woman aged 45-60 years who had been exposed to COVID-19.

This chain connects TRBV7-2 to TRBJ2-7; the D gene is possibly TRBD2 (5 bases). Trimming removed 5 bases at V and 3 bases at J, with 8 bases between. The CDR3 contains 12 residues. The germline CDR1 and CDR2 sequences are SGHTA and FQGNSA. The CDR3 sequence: CASSREGYEQYF. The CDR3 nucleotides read TGTGCCAGCAGCCGAGAGGGCTACGAGCAGTACTTC.

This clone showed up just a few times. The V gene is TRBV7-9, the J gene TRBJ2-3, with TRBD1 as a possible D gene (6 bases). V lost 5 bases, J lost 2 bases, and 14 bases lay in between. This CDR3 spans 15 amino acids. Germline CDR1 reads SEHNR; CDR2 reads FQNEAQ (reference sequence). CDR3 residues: CASSALTGLTDTQYF. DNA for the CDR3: TGTGCCAGCAGCGCGCTAACAGGGCTCACAGATACGCAGTATTTT.

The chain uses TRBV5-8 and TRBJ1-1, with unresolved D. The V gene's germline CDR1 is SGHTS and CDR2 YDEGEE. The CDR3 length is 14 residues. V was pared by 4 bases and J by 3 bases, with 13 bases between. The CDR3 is CASSLVLRDTEAFF. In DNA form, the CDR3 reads TGTGCCAGCAGCCTGGTCCTGAGGGACACTGAAGCTTTCTTT.

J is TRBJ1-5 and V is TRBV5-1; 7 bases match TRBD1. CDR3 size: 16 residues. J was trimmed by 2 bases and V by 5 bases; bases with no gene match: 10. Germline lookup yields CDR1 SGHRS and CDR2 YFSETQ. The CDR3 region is CASRNPGGGGNQPQHF. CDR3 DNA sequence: TGCGCCAGCAGAAATCCAGGGGGTGGAGGCAATCAGCCCCAGCATTTT.

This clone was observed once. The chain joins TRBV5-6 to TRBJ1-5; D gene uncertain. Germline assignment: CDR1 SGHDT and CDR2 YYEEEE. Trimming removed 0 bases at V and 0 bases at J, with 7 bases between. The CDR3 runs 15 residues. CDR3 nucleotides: TGTGCCAGCAGCTTGGCCAGGCATAGCAATCAGCCCCAGCATTTT. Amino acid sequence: CASSLARHSNQPQHF.